The present T cell receptor (beta chain) was sequenced within a study of shared clonotypes between healthy human individuals. Study outcomes and limitations: Among donors, clonotype sharing was expected to be affected by sequencing depth. With a handful of donors compared, roughly 5% of naive CD4 clonotypes were shared.

Comment on this clone: The target antigen is unknown.

The trim removed 5 bases at V and 3 bases at J, leaving 5 bases unmatched. The CDR3 extends over 14 amino acids. Germline V gives CDR1 SGHVS, CDR2 FNYEAQ. At a deep level, the assay was run. Produced via immunoSEQ multiplex PCR; TCRdb's table is partial and in-frame only. In the table there are approximately 2,200,000 clones, approximately 94% of which are singletons. Selected positively for CCR7 and CD45RO-negative, naive CD8 cells excluded terminally differentiated effector memory CD45RA+ cells. Material for sequencing was naive CD8+ T cells from PBMCs. The chain carries TRBV7-6 and TRBJ2-7, with 9 bases lining up with TRBD2. The clonotype originates from a man aged 18 to 30 in good health. Some clones in this sample may be carry-over from other donors' samples. In DNA, the CDR3 is TGTGCCAGCAGCCTTCGACTAGCGGACTACGAGCAGTACTTC. The encoded protein is CASSLRLADYEQYF.